A selection of T cell receptor beta chains follows, all from one sample in a study of CD8 T cells in ankylosing spondylitis. TCRdb processed the 5' RACE reads anew with MiXCR; each CDR3 protein has one entry. Here the sample spans about 130,000 distinct CDR3 sequences, roughly 9% being singletons. What was sequenced was blood, either unsorted or a sorted T cell fraction (not recorded which). These receptors all come from a male donor with ankylosing spondylitis or in good health (not recorded which). The CDR3 runs from the conserved cysteine through the conserved F or W. Each record gives: clone size, V gene, J gene, D gene, CDR3 DNA, CDR3 protein. A D gene is named only where the DNA matches it firmly. Not every row has a clone size; where given, it reads once, few, many or a size class.

few	TRBV20-1	TRBJ2-5	TRBD2	TGCAGTGCTAGAAGTACGGGCTACTCCGTGCTCCGGGGGGCCCAGTACTTC	CSARSTGYSVLRGAQYF
many	TRBV10-3	TRBJ2-1	-	TGTGCCATCAGTGACCACGGCGGGATCGGGGGTTGGAATGAGCAGTTCTTC	CAISDHGGIGGWNEQFF
many	TRBV15	TRBJ1-4	-	TGTGCCACCACCCGGCAGACGGATGAAAAACTGTTTTTT	CATTRQTDEKLFF
many	TRBV11-1	TRBJ2-7	-	TGTGCCAGCAGCCCTCGGGCCGGCGAGCAGTACTTC	CASSPRAGEQYF
-	TRBV7-6	TRBJ2-1	TRBD2	TGTGCCAGCAGTTTCTTAGCGGGAGACAATGAGCAGTTCTTC	CASSFLAGDNEQFF
many	TRBV20-1	TRBJ2-1	TRBD2	TGCAGTGCGTCTCGGACTAGCGGGAATAATGAGCAGTTCTTC	CSASRTSGNNEQFF
many	TRBV29-1	TRBJ2-7	TRBD1	TGCAGCGTGGGACAGGGGGCCCACTCCTACGAGCAGTACTTC	CSVGQGAHSYEQYF
-	TRBV10-3	TRBJ2-1	TRBD1	TGTGCCATCAGTCAAGACAGGGGCGACCGCAATGAGCAGTTCTTC	CAISQDRGDRNEQFF
few	TRBV30	TRBJ2-1	TRBD2	TGTGCCTGGAGTGGCCGGGGACTATCCTACAATGAGCAGTTCTTC	CAWSGRGLSYNEQFF
few	TRBV7-2	TRBJ2-3	-	TGTGCCAGTACCTGGAAGGTAGCAGATACGCAGTATTTT	CASTWKVADTQYF
many	TRBV12-3/TRBV12-4	TRBJ2-1	-	TGTGCCAGCAGTTTAGCGGGGCGTGAGCAGTTCTTC	CASSLAGREQFF
-	TRBV14	TRBJ2-2	TRBD1	TGTGCCAGCAGCCAAGGGAGACAGGGCCTGTTTTTT	CASSQGRQGLFF
many	TRBV7-2	TRBJ2-1	-	TGTGCCAGCAGCTTATGGCAGGGGGGCAATGAGCAGTTCTTC	CASSLWQGGNEQFF
many	TRBV5-1	TRBJ2-7	-	TGCGCCAGCAGCTTGGACAGGCCCTACGAGCAGTACTTC	CASSLDRPYEQYF
few	TRBV5-1	TRBJ2-1	-	TGCGCCAGCAGCTTTGTTACGGGCTCTGAACCCTACAATGAGCAGTTCTTC	CASSFVTGSEPYNEQFF
many	TRBV10-2	TRBJ1-3	-	TGCGCCTCCCGGGCTAGAGGGTTTGAAAACACCATATATTTT	CASRARGFENTIYF
-	TRBV2	TRBJ2-7	TRBD2	TGTGCCAGCAGTGAAAAAACTAGCGGGAGTTCCGAGCAGTACTTC	CASSEKTSGSSEQYF
few	TRBV14	TRBJ1-6	TRBD1	TGTGCCAGCAGCCAAGCCACAGGGGCAAATTCACCCCTCCACTTT	CASSQATGANSPLHF
few	TRBV12-3/TRBV12-4	TRBJ1-5	TRBD1	TGTGCCAGTGCAGGGGGCGCGGCCGTGCCCCAGCATTTT	CASAGGAAVPQHF
many	TRBV5-6	TRBJ2-2	TRBD2	TGTGCCAGCACTATGGGACTAGCGGGACGTTTCGCCGGGGAGCTGTTTTTT	CASTMGLAGRFAGELFF
many	TRBV4-1	TRBJ2-1	-	TGCGCCAGCAGCCAAGGTCCCCGTGGCGCCTACAATGAGCAGTTCTTC	CASSQGPRGAYNEQFF
many	TRBV20-1	TRBJ1-1	-	TGCAGTGCTACGGGTACGCTTCGGTGGCTCAACACTGAAGCTTTCTTT	CSATGTLRWLNTEAFF
many	TRBV29-1	TRBJ2-7	-	TGCAGCGTTGAACTCCTTAGCGGCATAACATACGAGCAGTACTTC	CSVELLSGITYEQYF
many	TRBV4-3	TRBJ2-1	TRBD2	TGCGCCAGCAGCCAAGATAGGGCTAGCGGGAGCTTCTACAATGAGCAGTTCTTC	CASSQDRASGSFYNEQFF
many	TRBV7-2	TRBJ2-4	TRBD2	TGTGCCAGCAGCCTCGGGACTAGCGGGAGTCTCCTTCAGTACTTC	CASSLGTSGSLLQYF
many	TRBV3-1	TRBJ2-2	-	TGTGCCAGCACCCCCAAGGCAGCGCTCACCGGGGAGCTGTTTTTT	CASTPKAALTGELFF
-	TRBV5-1	TRBJ2-7	TRBD2	TGCGCCAGCACCTCGACTAGCGCTTCCTACGAGCAGTACTTC	CASTSTSASYEQYF
-	TRBV7-2	TRBJ2-7	-	TGTGCCAGCAGCGAAAGACTAGATGGGTCAGGCGAGCAGTACTTC	CASSERLDGSGEQYF
many	TRBV20-1	TRBJ2-1	-	TGCAGTGCTAGGACCCCTTTCGCCCATGAGCAGTTCTTC	CSARTPFAHEQFF
few	TRBV4-3	TRBJ2-1	TRBD2	TGCGCCAGCAGCCTCGATGGAGGGCTAGCGGACTCCTACAATGAGCAGTTCTTC	CASSLDGGLADSYNEQFF
-	TRBV12-3/TRBV12-4	TRBJ1-3	-	TGTGCCAGCATATGGGGTTCTGGAAACACCATATATTTT	CASIWGSGNTIYF
few	TRBV20-1	TRBJ2-2	TRBD1	TGCAGTGCCTTTATCGGGACAGGGCATACCGGGGAGCTGTTTTTT	CSAFIGTGHTGELFF
few	TRBV13	TRBJ2-4	-	TGTGCCAGCAGCTTCGGGAGAGAAGGTGTTCAGTACTTC	CASSFGREGVQYF
few	TRBV12-3/TRBV12-4	TRBJ2-1	TRBD2	TGTGCCAGCAGTGGCGAAGCGGGAGGTGTGAACAATGAGCAGTTCTTC	CASSGEAGGVNNEQFF
-	TRBV5-4	TRBJ2-3	-	TGTGCCAGCAGCCCCAACGCAGATACGCAGTATTTT	CASSPNADTQYF
many	TRBV5-6	TRBJ2-1	-	TGTGCCAGCAGCTTGGATGGGCGGGCCCAGTTCTTC	CASSLDGRAQFF
many	TRBV7-2	TRBJ1-1	TRBD1	TGTGCCAGCAGACGGGACAGGAACACTGAAGCTTTCTTT	CASRRDRNTEAFF
-	TRBV7-9	TRBJ2-1	TRBD1	TGTGCCAGCAGCCCTGGGACAGAGAGCTCCTACAATGAGCAGTTCTTC	CASSPGTESSYNEQFF
many	TRBV27	TRBJ1-2	-	TGTGCCAGCAGTTTCTCCCAGGGGTATGGCTACACCTTC	CASSFSQGYGYTF
few	TRBV4-3	TRBJ1-5	-	TGCGCCAGCAGCCAAGGGACAGGCAATCAGCCCCAGCATTTT	CASSQGTGNQPQHF
many	TRBV20-1	TRBJ2-1	TRBD2	TGCAGTGCTAGCGCTAGGTCCAATCTAGGACTAGCAGGCTCCTACAATGAGCAGTTCTTC	CSASARSNLGLAGSYNEQFF
many	TRBV7-2	TRBJ2-5	-	TGTGCCAGCAGCTTAGGGGGGAGACTTCAAGAGACCCAGTACTTC	CASSLGGRLQETQYF
many	TRBV7-8	TRBJ2-2	-	TGTGCCAGCAGCTTACAATTCGGCAGGGCGAACACCGGGGAGCTGTTTTTT	CASSLQFGRANTGELFF
many	TRBV7-2	TRBJ1-1	-	TGTGCCAGCAGCTTTGGGGCGAAGAACACTGAAGCTTTCTTT	CASSFGAKNTEAFF
many	TRBV6-4	TRBJ2-1	TRBD2	TGTGCCAGCAGCCCGGGACTAGCGTCCAATGAGCAGTTCTTC	CASSPGLASNEQFF
many	TRBV12-3/TRBV12-4	TRBJ1-1	TRBD1	TGTGCCAGCAGCCCCGGACAGGGGTACATGAACACTGAAGCTTTCTTT	CASSPGQGYMNTEAFF
-	TRBV20-1	TRBJ2-1	TRBD2	TGCAGTGCTAGAGATCCGACTAGCGGGAGGGCCAATGAGCAGTTCTTC	CSARDPTSGRANEQFF
many	TRBV5-1	TRBJ2-2	-	TGCGCCAGCAGCTTGTATAGTGGGAGAGACACCGGGGAGCTGTTTTTT	CASSLYSGRDTGELFF
many	TRBV5-1	TRBJ1-3	-	TGCGCCAGCAGCTGGGGCGGACAGTCGTCTGGAAACACCATATATTTT	CASSWGGQSSGNTIYF
many	TRBV4-3	TRBJ2-2	-	TGCGCCAGCAGCCAAGATGGGGCCCGGAACACCGGGGAGCTGTTTTTT	CASSQDGARNTGELFF
few	TRBV29-1	TRBJ2-1	TRBD2	TGCAGCGTGTGGGTTGGGACTAGCGGGAGGGATGAGCAGTTCTTC	CSVWVGTSGRDEQFF
many	TRBV7-2	TRBJ1-4	TRBD1	TGTGCCAGCAGCTCGGGGACAGTACCCAATGAAAAACTGTTTTTT	CASSSGTVPNEKLFF
many	TRBV7-2	TRBJ2-1	-	TGTGCCAGCAGCTTAGTTTTCGTAACCTACAATGAGCAGTTCTTC	CASSLVFVTYNEQFF
-	TRBV5-1	TRBJ2-1	-	TGCGCCAGCAGCTCAGCGGAACTGGCCTCCTACAATGAGCAGTTCTTC	CASSSAELASYNEQFF